Listed below are T cell receptor beta chains from one sample, sequenced in a study of cytomegalovirus exposure and HLA in healthy donors. Repertoires were generated with immunoSEQ multiplex PCR, while TCRdb's copy carries only in-frame clones and drops some. The sample records about 180,000 clones, roughly 80% being singletons. The sample comprised PBMCs. The receptors here all came from a boy aged 2-9 years in good health and CMV-seronegative. Both conserved end residues are part of each CDR3. The order of the fields is clone size, D gene, V gene, J gene, CDR3 DNA, CDR3 protein. D genes are given only for firm matches. Where a row states a size, it is once, few, many or the class of an expanded clone; other rows omit it.

once	NA	TRBV20-1	TRBJ2-5	TGCAGTGCCATCCAAGAGACCCAGTACTTC	CSAIQETQYF
NA	NA	TRBV7-9	TRBJ2-7	TGTGCCAGCAGCTCCCGGGACAATCCCTACGAGCAGTACTTC	CASSSRDNPYEQYF
NA	NA	TRBV28	TRBJ2-7	TGTGCCAGCAGTTTACTCGACGAGCAGTACTTC	CASSLLDEQYF
NA	TRBD2	TRBV5-8	TRBJ2-1	TGTGCCAGCAGCTTGGATGCGGGACTAGCGGTTATCTACAATGAGCAGTTCTTC	CASSLDAGLAVIYNEQFF
NA	TRBD2	TRBV29-1	TRBJ2-7	TGCAGCGTTGTTCGAGCGGGAGTTTCCGAGCAGTACTTC	CSVVRAGVSEQYF
once	NA	TRBV19	TRBJ1-1	TGTGCCAGTAAACTAGGGATGAACACTGAAGCTTTCTTT	CASKLGMNTEAFF
NA	NA	TRBV27	TRBJ2-3	TGTGCCAGCAGTTTGGGGCGCACAGATACGCAGTATTTT	CASSLGRTDTQYF
once	TRBD2	TRBV25-1	TRBJ2-3	TGTGCCAGCAGTGACCGGACTAGCTCCGATACGCAGTATTTT	CASSDRTSSDTQYF
once	TRBD2	TRBV28	TRBJ2-7	TGTGCCACCTCCCGGGCGGGAGGGCTGCAAGAGCAGTACTTC	CATSRAGGLQEQYF
NA	NA	TRBV28	TRBJ1-1	TGTGCCAGCAGTTCCGGAGGACAGTATTCAACTGAAGCTTTCTTT	CASSSGGQYSTEAFF
NA	NA	TRBV4-2	TRBJ2-2	TGTGCCAGCAGCCAAGGTGATCGGGAGTTTACCGGGGAGCTGTTTTTT	CASSQGDREFTGELFF
NA	NA	TRBV5-1	TRBJ2-5	TGCGCCAGCAGCTTGGCCTCGAAACTAGGGGAGACCCAGTACTTC	CASSLASKLGETQYF
few	TRBD1	TRBV4-1	TRBJ2-7	TGCGCCAGCAGCCAAGGACAGGGGGCTGGGTACGAGCAGTACTTC	CASSQGQGAGYEQYF
NA	TRBD2	TRBV19	TRBJ2-7	TGTGCCAGTAGCTCCGGGACTAACTACGAGCAGTACTTC	CASSSGTNYEQYF
NA	NA	TRBV5-1	TRBJ2-4	TGCGCCAGCAGCTTGGAAAGCCCCCCGAGCATTCAGTACTTC	CASSLESPPSIQYF
NA	TRBD1	TRBV5-4	TRBJ1-1	TGTGCCAGCAGCCTCCGGGACAGAGTGCAAGCTTTCTTT	CASSLRDRVQAFF
once	TRBD1	TRBV28	TRBJ2-5	TGTGCCAGCAGCTTAGGGACAGCGTCACCCCAAGAGACCCAGTACTTC	CASSLGTASPQETQYF
NA	NA	TRBV5-6	TRBJ2-1	TGTGCCAGCAGCTTGACTAACCCCTACAATGAGCAGTTCTTC	CASSLTNPYNEQFF
NA	TRBD1	TRBV10-3	TRBJ2-2	TGTGCCATCACACCGGGACAGGGGGCCCGGGAGCTGTTTTTT	CAITPGQGARELFF